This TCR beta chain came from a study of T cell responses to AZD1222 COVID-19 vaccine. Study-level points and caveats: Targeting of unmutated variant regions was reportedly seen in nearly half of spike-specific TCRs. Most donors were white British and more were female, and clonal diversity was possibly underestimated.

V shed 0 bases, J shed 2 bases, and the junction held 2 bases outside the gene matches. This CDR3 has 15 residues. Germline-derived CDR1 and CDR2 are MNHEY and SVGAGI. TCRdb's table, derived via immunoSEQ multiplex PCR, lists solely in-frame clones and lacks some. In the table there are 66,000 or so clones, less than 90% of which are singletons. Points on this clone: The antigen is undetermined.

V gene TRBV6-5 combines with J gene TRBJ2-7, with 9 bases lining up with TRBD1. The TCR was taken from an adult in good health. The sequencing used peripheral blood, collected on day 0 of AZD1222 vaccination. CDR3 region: CASSYSGTGTYEQYF. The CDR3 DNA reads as TGTGCCAGCAGTTACTCAGGGACAGGGACCTACGAGCAGTACTTC.